The 14 T cell receptor beta chains in this list originate from one sample, sequenced in a study of T cells in Graves' hyperthyroidism and ophthalmopathy. Amplification targeted TCR beta CDR3 regions from RNA transcripts. Initially, a first-round RT-PCR of the TCR CDR3 employed the HTBI primer set. Using its own MiXCR run on the multiplex PCR reads, TCRdb lists one record per CDR3 protein. This sample yields around 35,000 distinct CDR3 sequences, of which 52% are seen a single time; 25% belongs to the top ten. Sequenced sample: blood. These receptors were obtained from a woman aged 40 to 50 with Graves' ophthalmopathy.

This chain connects TRBV15 to TRBJ2-7, with 14 nucleotides matching TRBD2. Germline V CDR1 and CDR2: LNHNV, YYDKDF (reference sequence). With 3 bases clipped from V and 3 bases from J, the junction kept 16 bases outside the gene matches. CDR3 length: 20 amino acids. CDR3 sequence reads: CATSSPGLAGVSTLGYEQYF. DNA of the CDR3: TGTGCCACCAGCAGTCCGGGACTAGCGGGAGTGTCCACCCTAGGCTACGAGCAGTACTTC.

This clonotype has at least ten counts. The V and J genes are TRBV4-1 and TRBJ1-1, with 7 bases matching TRBD1. This CDR3 has 15 residues. The germline V gene encodes CDR1 MGHRA and CDR2 YSYEKL. Losses at the gene ends were 0 bases for V and 7 bases for J; bases not matched to a gene: 8. The CDR3 sequence: CASSQDPDRAREAFF. CDR3 coding DNA: TGCGCCAGCAGCCAAGATCCCGACAGGGCGCGTGAAGCTTTCTTT.

The rearrangement uses TRBV12-3 or TRBV12-4 and TRBJ1-5; 7 nucleotides line up with TRBD1. CDR3 length equals 14 residues. After removal of 6 bases from V and 4 bases from J, the junction contained 6 bases not matched to a gene. CDR3 coding DNA: TGTGCCAGCAGATATGGACAGGAAAATCAGCCCCAGCATTTT. This encodes CASRYGQENQPQHF.

This clonotype was counted ten times or more. The chain has TRBV10-2 and TRBJ2-5; D gene ambiguous. This CDR3 is built from 14 residues. The germline V gene encodes CDR1 WSHSY and CDR2 SAAADI. V lost 4 bases, J lost 6 bases, and 15 bases lay in between. The CDR3 spells CASSVFQADQTQYF. The CDR3 DNA is TGCGCCAGCAGTGTCTTCCAGGCGGATCAGACCCAGTACTTC.

V and J are TRBV11-3 and TRBJ1-1; weak D call: TRBD1 (5 bases). V lost 2 bases, J lost 4 bases, and 14 bases lay in between. Germline lookup yields CDR1 SGHNT and CDR2 YENEEA. The CDR3 totals 15 residues. In DNA, the CDR3 is TGTGCCAGCAGCTTATTGGGGACCATTAGCACTGAAGCTTTCTTT. This codes for CASSLLGTISTEAFF.

This clonotype was counted at least ten times. The chain has TRBV6-5 and TRBJ2-2; the D is unclear. The CDR3 consists of 17 residues. The germline gives CDR1 MNHEY, CDR2 SVGAGI. The V and J ends lost 0 bases and 0 bases respectively, with 11 bases between them. CDR3 residues: CASSYSLDGSNTGELFF. The CDR3 coding sequence is TGTGCCAGCAGTTACTCCCTAGACGGATCGAACACCGGGGAGCTGTTTTTT.

This clonotype was seen ten or more times. This chain connects TRBV7-3 to TRBJ2-2; D is uncertain. Per germline, CDR1 SGHTA and CDR2 FQGTGA. Trimming cost V 10 bases and J 1 base, with 13 bases left between them. This CDR3 has 14 residues. As DNA, the CDR3 is TGTGCCATCCACCTTATGGAGAACACCGGGGAGCTGTTTTTT. This sequence encodes CAIHLMENTGELFF. Complete variable domain (other parts from reference TRBV7-3 and TRBJ2-2): GAGVSQTPSNKVTEKGKYVELRCDPISGHTALYWYRQSLGQGPEFLIYFQGTGAADDSGLPNDRFFAVRPEGSVSTLKIQRTERGDSAVYLCAIHLMENTGELFFGEGSRLTVL.

The sample holds one count of this clonotype. J is TRBJ2-1 and V is TRBV10-1, with 14 bases fitting TRBD2. The CDR3 sequence is 17 residues long. Germline assignment: CDR1 WNHNN and CDR2 SYGVQD (reference sequence). After removal of 3 bases from V and 4 bases from J, the junction contained 5 bases not matched to a gene. The CDR3 loop reads CASSDWGLAGAYNEQFF. DNA of the CDR3: TGCGCCAGCAGTGATTGGGGACTAGCGGGAGCATACAATGAGCAGTTCTTC.

The chain carries TRBV10-3 and TRBJ2-7; 11 bases line up with TRBD1. The V segment lost 11 bases and the J segment 7 bases; nucleotides outside the gene matches: 10. This CDR3 spans 13 amino acids. Germline values: CDR1 ENHRY, CDR2 SYGVKD. CDR3 region: CASGTGGTGEQYF. The CDR3 DNA reads as TGTGCCTCCGGGACAGGGGGGACCGGGGAGCAGTACTTC.

The chain links TRBV10-3 to TRBJ2-7, with 10 bases that match TRBD2. Germline-derived CDR1 and CDR2 are ENHRY and SYGVKD. The junction had 7 bases not matched to a gene; V was cut back by 7 bases and J by 4 bases. The CDR3 is 14 amino acids. CDR3 sequence: CAITPSGSAYEQYF. The CDR3 region has the DNA TGTGCCATCACCCCTAGCGGGAGCGCGTACGAGCAGTACTTC.

This chain links TRBV15 with TRBJ1-5; D possibly corresponds to TRBD1 (6 bases). Trimming removed 0 bases from V and 5 bases from J, with 11 bases in between. The CDR3 loop spans 15 amino acids. Germline V gene sequence: CDR1 LNHNV, CDR2 YYDKDF (reference sequence). The CDR3 DNA reads TGTGCCACCAGCAGAGACACAGGGAGCGATCAGCCCCAGCATTTT. It encodes CATSRDTGSDQPQHF.

This clonotype is medium-sized within its sample. The J gene is TRBJ1-1, the V gene TRBV29-1; tentatively, D is TRBD1 (5 bases). In germline, CDR1 is SQVTM, CDR2 ANQGSEA. The CDR3 totals 13 residues. The V and J ends lost 6 bases and 3 bases respectively, with 14 bases between them. The DNA for the CDR3 is TGCAGCGTGACGCGAGGAGGGGACACTGAAGCTTTCTTT. Translating it yields CSVTRGGDTEAFF. Together with reference TRBV29-1 and TRBJ1-1, the CDR3 gives the full variable domain: SAVISQKPSRDICQRGTSLTIQCQVDSQVTMMFWYRQQPGQSLTLIATANQGSEATYESGFVIDKFPISRPNLTFSTLTVSNMSPEDSSIYLCSVTRGGDTEAFFGQGTRLTVV.

The chain carries TRBV6-6 and TRBJ1-2; the D is unclear. The germline gives CDR1 MNHNY, CDR2 SVGAGI (reference sequence). CDR3 length: 15 amino acids. V shed 0 bases and J shed 8 bases, with 16 bases lying between them. CDR3 nucleotide sequence: TGTGCCAGCAGTTACTCTGGCCAGCAGACCTGGGGCTACACCTTC. Translated, it gives CASSYSGQQTWGYTF.

This chain joins TRBV6-4 and TRBJ2-5, with D perhaps TRBD2 (7 bases). This CDR3 has 14 amino acids. V was trimmed by 3 bases and J by 4 bases, leaving 12 bases between them. Germline lookup yields CDR1 MRHNA and CDR2 SNTAGT. The CDR3 DNA reads as TGTGCCAGCAGTGAACAGGGAGGGCGAGAGACCCAGTACTTC. Protein product: CASSEQGGRETQYF.